Shown below are 32 T cell receptor beta chains from a single sample sequenced in a study of cytomegalovirus exposure and HLA in healthy donors. The PCR ran on 60 Vbeta and 13 Jbeta primers. The repertoire was sequenced with immunoSEQ multiplex PCR; TCRdb's copy has only in-frame clones and lacks some. The table lists about 150,000 clones, about three quarters of them singletons. Sequencing was carried out using PBMCs. The receptors shown here come from a male donor in good health and CMV-seronegative.

The V and J genes are TRBV7-9 and TRBJ1-5, with 9 nucleotides matching TRBD1. Germline V gene sequence: CDR1 SEHNR, CDR2 FQNEAQ (reference sequence). Trimming took 5 bases from V and 4 from J; bases not matched to a gene: 12. CDR3 length: 17 residues. The DNA for the CDR3 is TGTGCCAGCAGCCTTACAGGGGGCGAGGGGTTGAATCAGCCCCAGCATTTT. Amino acids: CASSLTGGEGLNQPQHF.

The table lists this clone with a few counts. The rearrangement uses TRBV28 and TRBJ2-1, with TRBD2 matching over 9 bases. Looked up from germline, CDR1 is MDHEN and CDR2 is SYDVKM. V lost 3 bases to trimming and J lost 6 bases; unmatched junction nucleotides: 6. The CDR3 sequence is 15 residues long. CDR3 nucleotides: TGTGCCAGCAGTTTCGGCCTAGCGGGGCCCAATGAGCAGTTCTTC. Protein: CASSFGLAGPNEQFF.

The genes are TRBV5-1 and TRBJ2-1, with 7 nucleotides matching TRBD2. Germline CDR1 is SGHRS and CDR2 is YFSETQ. J lost 9 bases, V lost 0 bases, and 6 bases had no gene match. This CDR3 has 14 amino acids. The CDR3 protein is CASSLAGPSGEQFF. The DNA for the CDR3 is TGCGCCAGCAGCTTGGCGGGGCCTAGCGGTGAGCAGTTCTTC.

The V call is TRBV6-6, the J call TRBJ2-7; no reliable D call. V lost 3 bases, J lost 3 bases, and 12 bases lay in between. Germline CDR1 reads MNHNY; CDR2 reads SVGAGI (reference sequence). This CDR3 has 14 residues. CDR3 sequence: CASSYRVRGYEQYF. The DNA of the CDR3 is TGTGCCAGCAGTTATCGTGTCAGAGGCTACGAGCAGTACTTC.

The chain carries TRBV2 and TRBJ1-5; 11 nucleotides agree with TRBD1. This CDR3 contains 15 residues. The germline V gene encodes CDR1 SNHLY and CDR2 FYNNEI. V dropped 8 bases and J dropped 6; count of bases not matched to a gene: 9. In DNA, the CDR3 is TGTGCCAGCCTCAGGGAGGGACAGGGGGGTCAGCCCCAGCATTTT. Residues: CASLREGQGGQPQHF.

Only a few counts were recorded for this clone. The chain is built from TRBV9 and TRBJ2-1; D possibly corresponds to TRBD2 (7 bases). The CDR3 sequence is 20 residues long. The germline V and J ends were trimmed by 0 bases and 8 bases, with 30 bases remaining between them. The V gene's germline CDR1 is SGDLS and CDR2 YYNGEE. The CDR3 DNA follows: TGTGCCAGCAGCGTAGGGGCAGGGGCTACTAGCGCCCCAAAGAGGGATGAGCAGTTCTTC. Translated, it gives CASSVGAGATSAPKRDEQFF.

This clone was detected only a few times. The V gene is TRBV6-1, the J gene TRBJ2-7, with 7 bases that match TRBD2. The V and J ends lost 8 bases and 0 bases, in that order; junction bases with no gene match: 10. The germline gives CDR1 MNHNS, CDR2 SASEGT. CDR3 size: 15 residues. The CDR3 sequence: CASVPRRGDSYEQYF. The CDR3 DNA follows: TGTGCCAGCGTTCCCCGTCGGGGGGACTCCTACGAGCAGTACTTC.

This clone has more than one count but fewer than ten. The chain combines TRBV7-9 with TRBJ1-4; D is uncertain. This CDR3 comprises 11 residues. Germline lookup yields CDR1 SEHNR and CDR2 FQNEAQ (reference sequence). The DNA for the CDR3 is TGTGGCGGAGCAACTAATGAAAAACTGTTTTTT. This translates into CGGATNEKLFF.

The sample holds a few counts of this clone. V is TRBV4-1 and J is TRBJ2-2; D remains unclear. The CDR3 is 14 amino acids. Trimming stripped 6 bases from V and 4 bases from J, with 12 bases between. Germline CDR1 reads MGHRA; CDR2 reads YSYEKL. The CDR3 sequence: CASSSPGRTGELFF. The CDR3, as DNA: TGCGCCAGCAGTTCCCCGGGTCGCACCGGGGAGCTGTTTTTT.

The gene calls are TRBV2 and TRBJ1-5, with D perhaps matching TRBD1 (5 bases). The ends were cut back, 7 bases at V and 2 bases at J, with 12 bases in the middle. There are 14 residues in the CDR3. The V gene's germline CDR1 is SNHLY and CDR2 FYNNEI. CDR3 in amino acids: CASKGNLGNQPQHF. CDR3 DNA: TGTGCCAGCAAGGGGAATTTGGGCAATCAGCCCCAGCATTTT. Based on the CDR3 plus reference TRBV2 and TRBJ1-5, the full variable domain is EPEVTQTPSHQVTQMGQEVILRCVPISNHLYFYWYRQILGQKVEFLVSFYNNEISEKSEIFDDQFSVERPDGSNFTLKIRSTKLEDSAMYFCASKGNLGNQPQHFGDGTRLSIL.

The rearrangement uses TRBV7-6 and TRBJ1-1; tentatively, D is TRBD1 (5 bases). V was shortened by 4 bases and J by 5 bases, with 8 bases between the two germline ends. Germline V gene lookup returns CDR1 SGHVS and CDR2 FNYEAQ. This CDR3 spans 12 amino acids. CDR3 coding DNA: TGTGCCAGCAGCTCCAGGGATACTGAAGCTTTCTTT. Protein: CASSSRDTEAFF.

V and J are TRBV7-9 and TRBJ1-1; a possible D gene is TRBD1 (6 bases). CDR3 length: 12 amino acids. Trimming stripped 5 bases from V and 10 bases from J, with 14 bases between. CDR1 and CDR2 from the germline V gene are SEHNR and FQNEAQ (reference sequence). The CDR3 nucleotides read TGTGCCAGCAGCCGGGGGGCGCGCGGAGCTTTCTTT. Its protein product is CASSRGARGAFF.

The chain joins TRBV7-6 to TRBJ2-7; possibly TRBD1 for D (5 bases). CDR1 SGHVS and CDR2 FNYEAQ come from the germline V gene. V dropped 5 bases and J dropped 0 bases, with 17 bases sitting between them. The CDR3 has 16 amino acids. This CDR3 reads CASSRGHSKSSYEQYF. DNA of the CDR3: TGTGCCAGCAGCCGCGGACATTCAAAAAGCTCCTACGAGCAGTACTTC.

The chain is built from TRBV14 and TRBJ2-5; 7 bases agree with TRBD2. Trimming removed 4 bases from V and 4 bases from J; junction bases left unmatched: 6. CDR1 and CDR2 (germline): SGHDN, FVKESK. The CDR3 consists of 14 residues. The CDR3 DNA sequence: TGTGCCAGCAGCCGTCTCGGGGGGTTAGAGACCCAGTACTTC. It yields the protein CASSRLGGLETQYF.

The J gene is TRBJ2-3, the V gene TRBV6-1; a possible D gene is TRBD2 (6 bases). The length of the CDR3 is 14 residues. The germline CDR1 and CDR2 sequences are MNHNS and SASEGT. Between the trimmed V and J ends, which lost 1 base and 5 bases, there was a span of 10 bases. The CDR3 nucleotides are TGTGCCAGCAGTGAAGTGGCGGGGATAGATACGCAGTATTTT. Encoded protein: CASSEVAGIDTQYF.

V gene TRBV29-1 combines with J gene TRBJ2-2; 10 bases line up with TRBD1. Germline V gene sequence: CDR1 SQVTM, CDR2 ANQGSEA. The trim removed 4 bases at V and 5 bases at J, leaving 7 bases unmatched. This CDR3 has 15 amino acids. Here the CDR3 DNA reads TGCAGCGTTGGGACCGGGACAGGGGTTACCGGGGAGCTGTTTTTT. Translating it yields CSVGTGTGVTGELFF.

This clone was observed once. This chain links TRBV5-1 with TRBJ2-7; 8 positions agree with TRBD1. V shed 4 bases, J shed 5 bases, and the junction held 8 bases outside the gene matches. The germline gives CDR1 SGHRS, CDR2 YFSETQ. There are 14 residues in the CDR3. The CDR3 here is CASSRGQGTDEQYF. For the CDR3, the DNA is TGCGCCAGCAGCCGTGGACAGGGTACGGACGAGCAGTACTTC.

J is TRBJ1-2 and V is TRBV7-8; 7 bases agree with TRBD1. Trimming removed 3 bases from V and 7 bases from J; junction bases left unmatched: 11. This CDR3 has 15 residues. Per germline, CDR1 SGHVS and CDR2 FQNEAQ. CDR3 bases: TGTGCCAGCAGCTTCACCAGAGACAGGGATACTGGCTACACCTTC. This encodes CASSFTRDRDTGYTF.

The V call is TRBV28, the J call TRBJ2-7; 9 bases align to TRBD2. CDR3 length equals 15 residues. Trimming removed 7 bases from V and 7 bases from J; junction bases left unmatched: 14. Germline CDR1 and CDR2: MDHEN and SYDVKM. CDR3 bases: TGTGCCAGCAAATTGGAGGCTAGCGGGATCTTAGAGCAGTACTTC. Its protein product is CASKLEASGILEQYF. The variable domain in full, completed from reference TRBV28 and TRBJ2-7, reads DVKVTQSSRYLVKRTGEKVFLECVQDMDHENMFWYRQDPGLGLRLIYFSYDVKMKEKGDIPEGYSVSREKKERFSLILESASTNQTSMYLCASKLEASGILEQYFGPGTRLTVT.

This rearrangement joins TRBV5-1 to TRBJ2-1; maybe TRBD2 (6 bases). Trimming left V 4 bases short and J 6 bases short, with 14 bases between. The CDR3 loop spans 14 amino acids. The V gene's germline CDR1 is SGHRS and CDR2 YFSETQ. The CDR3 reads CASSLGDFFNEQFF. Here the CDR3 DNA reads TGCGCCAGCAGCCTCGGGGACTTCTTCAATGAGCAGTTCTTC.

This clone was seen more than once but under ten times. This chain uses TRBV5-6 with TRBJ2-5, with D perhaps matching TRBD2 (5 bases). CDR3 size: 16 residues. Germline values: CDR1 SGHDT, CDR2 YYEEEE. Trimming stripped 2 bases from V and 3 bases from J, with 17 bases between. CDR3 in amino acids: CASSFFSGSAKETQYF. In nucleotides, the CDR3 is TGTGCCAGCAGCTTCTTTTCTGGTAGCGCGAAAGAGACCCAGTACTTC. The variable domain in full, completed from reference TRBV5-6 and TRBJ2-5, reads DAGVTQSPTHLIKTRGQQVTLRCSPKSGHDTVSWYQQALGQGPQFIFQYYEEEERQRGNFPDRFSGHQFPNYSSELNVNALLLGDSALYLCASSFFSGSAKETQYFGPGTRLLVL.

The chain employs TRBV7-2 and TRBJ1-3, with 9 nucleotides matching TRBD1. Germline assignment: CDR1 SGHTA and CDR2 FQGNSA. The ends lost 4 bases at V and 2 bases at J; junction bases unmatched: 3. This CDR3 region has 15 residues. The CDR3 bases are TGTGCCAGCAGCTCCAGGACAGGGGCTGGAAACACCATATATTTT. Its protein is CASSSRTGAGNTIYF.

The J gene is TRBJ2-7, the V gene TRBV19; maybe TRBD2 (5 bases). There are 14 residues in the CDR3. With 5 bases removed from V and 0 bases from J, the gap between germline ends came to 11 bases. The germline V gene encodes CDR1 LNHDA and CDR2 SQIVND (reference sequence). As DNA, the CDR3 is TGTGCCAGTAGTTTCGGACGGGACTCCTACGAGCAGTACTTC. This translates into CASSFGRDSYEQYF.

This chain joins TRBV6-1 and TRBJ2-5; D call uncertain. The V gene lost 10 bases and the J gene lost 0 bases, with 6 bases spanning the gap. Germline CDR1 reads MNHNS; CDR2 reads SASEGT. The CDR3 loop spans 11 amino acids. The CDR3 DNA reads TGTGCCACGTCCTACCAAGAGACCCAGTACTTC. It is translated as CATSYQETQYF.

The chain couples TRBV11-3 to TRBJ2-7, with D perhaps matching TRBD1 (6 bases). The V gene lost 5 bases and the J gene lost 5 bases, with 13 bases spanning the gap. The CDR3 is 13 residues long. Germline CDR1 and CDR2: SGHNT and YENEEA. CDR3 loop: CASSLNYRDEQYF. CDR3 coding DNA: TGTGCCAGCAGCCTAAACTACAGGGACGAGCAGTACTTC.

The chain joins TRBV9 to TRBJ2-2; 7 bases agree with TRBD2. CDR3 length: 14 residues. V trimming: 3 bases; J trimming: 5 bases; junction bases outside the gene matches: 4. Germline-derived CDR1 and CDR2 are SGDLS and YYNGEE. This chain's CDR3 is CASSGEGRTGELFF. The CDR3 DNA reads TGTGCCAGCAGCGGGGAGGGCAGAACCGGGGAGCTGTTTTTT. The full variable domain, rest sourced from reference TRBV9 and TRBJ2-2, is DSGVTQTPKHLITATGQRVTLRCSPRSGDLSVYWYQQSLDQGLQFLIQYYNGEERAKGNILERFSAQQFPDLHSELNLSSLELGDSALYFCASSGEGRTGELFFGEGSRLTVL.

The V and J genes are TRBV28 and TRBJ1-5; D uncertain. Trimming removed 1 base from V and 0 bases from J, with 4 bases in between. This CDR3 spans 14 amino acids. Per germline, CDR1 MDHEN and CDR2 SYDVKM. The CDR3 spells CASSLSYSNQPQHF. The CDR3 DNA reads as TGTGCCAGCAGTTTATCTTATAGCAATCAGCCCCAGCATTTT.

The V gene is TRBV4-3, the J gene TRBJ1-2; D not resolved. This CDR3 comprises 14 residues. CDR1 is LGHNA and CDR2 is YSLEER in the germline V gene. Deletions cut 1 base from V and 14 bases from J, with 20 bases between. As DNA, the CDR3 is TGCGCCAGCAGCCAAGCAGACATCCCGGCCGACATGACCTTC. It is translated as CASSQADIPADMTF.

The genes are TRBV5-1 and TRBJ2-4, with TRBD2 as a possible D gene (5 bases). Germline V lookup: CDR1 SGHRS, CDR2 YFSETQ. This CDR3 has 17 amino acids. V gave up 3 bases and J gave up 0 bases, with 16 bases separating them. The CDR3 is CASSSKYGDLAKNIQYF. The CDR3 nucleotides are TGCGCCAGCAGCTCGAAGTACGGGGATCTAGCCAAAAACATTCAGTACTTC.

The chain employs TRBV7-9 and TRBJ1-1; possible D gene TRBD1, 6 bases. With 5 bases removed from V and 1 base from J, the gap between germline ends came to 20 bases. The CDR3 runs 17 residues. Germline CDR1 and CDR2: SEHNR and FQNEAQ (reference sequence). This CDR3 reads CASSPVGTREQNTEAFF. The DNA for the CDR3 is TGTGCCAGCAGCCCGGTAGGGACAAGAGAACAGAACACTGAAGCTTTCTTT.

The CDR3 here is CASSSRTVGSGEQFF. CDR3 DNA sequence: TGTGCCAGCAGCTCACGGACAGTGGGGTCGGGGGAGCAGTTCTTC. The V call is TRBV7-9, the J call TRBJ2-1, with D possibly TRBD1 on 6 matching bases. V lost 4 bases, J lost 10 bases, and 20 bases lay in between. This CDR3 has 15 residues. The germline CDR1 and CDR2 sequences are SEHNR and FQNEAQ (reference sequence). Variable domain in full (rest from reference TRBV7-9 and TRBJ2-1): DTGVSQNPRHKITKRGQNVTFRCDPISEHNRLYWYRQTLGQGPEFLTYFQNEAQLEKSRLLSDRFSAERPKGSFSTLEIQRTEQGDSAMYLCASSSRTVGSGEQFFGPGTRLTVL.

This chain joins TRBV2 and TRBJ2-2, with 8 bases identical to TRBD2. CDR1 is SNHLY and CDR2 is FYNNEI in the germline V gene. V trimming: 8 bases; J trimming: 5 bases; junction bases outside the gene matches: 13. This CDR3 is 16 amino acids long. The CDR3 region is CASGGAGTRDTGELFF. The CDR3 nucleotides are TGTGCCAGCGGGGGGGCCGGGACTAGAGATACCGGGGAGCTGTTTTTT.